The 15 T cell receptor beta chains below come from one sample, sequenced in a study of blood T cell repertoires in COVID-19 (TCRdb year 2020). Libraries came from the immunoSEQ multiplex PCR assay. TCRdb obtained this table from immuneACCESS and retained in-frame rearrangements with V and J assigned. These tables miss some clones; where compared with another copy, unresolved V genes account for less than half of the shortfall, and the remainder is unexplained. The sample table contains about 170,000 clones; only one count was recorded for 70% to 85% of them. The ten most abundant clones make up around 20% of the sample. The sequenced material came from PBMCs or T cells enriched from blood (not recorded which). All receptors derive from a woman in her seventies in a cohort exposed to, infected with or recovered from COVID-19 (not recorded which).

The V and J genes are TRBV3-1 (or the pseudogene TRBV3-2) and TRBJ2-3; maybe TRBD2 (5 bases). Trimming took off 8 bases at V and 1 base at J, with 10 bases between the two ends. Germline CDR1 reads LGHDT; CDR2 reads YNNKEL (reference sequence). CDR3 length equals 13 residues. The CDR3 DNA follows: TGTGCCAGCCGGGGTAGTGGCACAGATACGCAGTATTTT. It translates to CASRGSGTDTQYF.

Here the CDR3 DNA reads TGTGCCAGCTCACCGGGGACTAGAGTTTACGAGCAGTACTTC. It codes for CASSPGTRVYEQYF. The genes are TRBV18 and TRBJ2-7; 8 bases line up with TRBD2. Trimming cost V 3 bases and J 4 bases; bases outside gene matches: 5. The germline CDR1 and CDR2 sequences are KGHSH and LQKENI. The CDR3 is 14 residues long.

The rearrangement links TRBV19 to TRBJ2-6, with D perhaps matching TRBD1 (5 bases). Germline V gene lookup returns CDR1 LNHDA and CDR2 SQIVND (reference sequence). The CDR3 is 16 residues long. With 7 bases removed from V and 2 bases from J, the gap between germline ends came to 15 bases. CDR3 nucleotides: TGTGCCAGTAACCAGGGTTATTGGCCTGGGGCCAACGTCCTGACTTTC. Translating gives CASNQGYWPGANVLTF.

The chain couples TRBV19 to TRBJ2-7, with 11 bases that match TRBD1. The CDR3 spans 17 residues. Germline lookup yields CDR1 LNHDA and CDR2 SQIVND (reference sequence). The J segment lost 1 base and the V segment lost 1 base, leaving 6 bases of the junction unmatched. The CDR3 spells CASSIVSGQGGSYEQYF. The DNA for the CDR3 is TGTGCCAGTAGTATAGTTTCGGGACAGGGGGGGTCCTACGAGCAGTACTTC. The entire variable domain, with the rest obtained from reference TRBV19 and TRBJ2-7, is as follows: DGGITQSPKYLFRKEGQNVTLSCEQNLNHDAMYWYRQDPGQGLRLIYYSQIVNDFQKGDIAEGYSVSREKKESFPLTVTSAQKNPTAFYLCASSIVSGQGGSYEQYFGPGTRLTVT.

CDR3 region: CASSSDGDQPQHF. The CDR3 DNA is TGTGCCAGCTCATCTGACGGAGATCAGCCCCAGCATTTT. The chain has TRBV18 and TRBJ1-5; D uncertain. The germline gives CDR1 KGHSH, CDR2 LQKENI. The CDR3 is 13 amino acids. V lost 5 bases to trimming and J lost 5 bases, with 10 bases between them.

This clone was seen a few times. The J gene is TRBJ2-7, the V gene TRBV28, with a tentative D call TRBD2 (6 bases). Between the trimmed V and J ends, which lost 7 bases and 4 bases, there was a span of 17 bases. Germline V lookup: CDR1 MDHEN, CDR2 SYDVKM. This CDR3 comprises 14 residues. The CDR3 nucleotides are TGTGCCAGCACCCCCTTAGCGGAAATGTACGAGCAGTACTTC. This encodes CASTPLAEMYEQYF.

The rearrangement links TRBV28 to TRBJ2-7, with 12 bases fitting TRBD1. V shed 4 bases, J shed 8 bases, and the junction held 6 bases outside the gene matches. The CDR3 covers 14 residues. CDR1 and CDR2 from the germline V gene are MDHEN and SYDVKM. The chain's CDR3 is CASSSGTGGRKQYF. In DNA, the CDR3 is TGTGCCAGCAGTTCCGGGACAGGGGGCAGGAAGCAGTACTTC.

This clone has only a few counts. Here the CDR3 DNA reads TGTGCCAGCAAGTCTAGCGGAACCGGGAATGAGCAGTTCTTC. Translation gives CASKSSGTGNEQFF. This sequence joins TRBV7-3 and TRBJ2-1, with TRBD2 identical over 7 bases. Trimming removed 7 bases from V and 7 bases from J; junction bases left unmatched: 10. The length of the CDR3 is 14 residues. Germline V gives CDR1 SGHTA, CDR2 FQGTGA. The whole variable domain, remainder taken from reference TRBV7-3 and TRBJ2-1, is GAGVSQTPSNKVTEKGKYVELRCDPISGHTALYWYRQSLGQGPEFLIYFQGTGAADDSGLPNDRFFAVRPEGSVSTLKIQRTERGDSAVYLCASKSSGTGNEQFFGPGTRLTVL.

The gene calls are TRBV7-3 and TRBJ2-1, with D possibly TRBD2 on 5 matching bases. This CDR3 spans 15 amino acids. Per germline, CDR1 SGHTA and CDR2 FQGTGA. The V gene lost 1 base and the J gene lost 0 bases, with 7 bases spanning the gap. The CDR3 region has the DNA TGTGCCAGCAGCTTAAGGGAGAGCTCCTACAATGAGCAGTTCTTC. Translating it yields CASSLRESSYNEQFF.

J is TRBJ2-7 and V is TRBV29-1, with a possible D match to TRBD2 (5 bases). CDR1 is SQVTM and CDR2 is ANQGSEA in the germline V gene. V was cut by 1 base and J by 0 bases, with 16 bases left in between. CDR3 size: 16 residues. CDR3: CSVEVEGRPNSYEQYF. CDR3 DNA sequence: TGCAGCGTTGAAGTTGAGGGCAGGCCTAACTCCTACGAGCAGTACTTC.

The V gene is TRBV24-1, the J gene TRBJ2-2; D ambiguous. V shed 0 bases and J shed 2 bases, with 9 bases lying between them. Germline CDR1 is KGHDR and CDR2 is SFDVKD. CDR3 length equals 16 residues. CDR3 loop: CATSDLTSRNTGELFF. The CDR3, as DNA: TGTGCCACCAGTGATTTGACCTCCAGAAACACCGGGGAGCTGTTTTTT.

The chain employs TRBV5-1 and TRBJ2-1, with a weak D call TRBD2 (6 bases). The V end was cut by 4 bases, the J end by 5 bases, with 16 bases between. The CDR3 sequence is 15 residues long. Germline CDR1 SGHRS, CDR2 YFSETQ. This CDR3 is CASSPQEGPHNEQFF. The CDR3 DNA is TGCGCCAGCAGCCCGCAGGAGGGACCACACAATGAGCAGTTCTTC.

This chain links TRBV3-1 (or the pseudogene TRBV3-2) with TRBJ1-5; 7 nucleotides agree with TRBD1. Looked up from germline, CDR1 is LGHDT and CDR2 is YNNKEL (reference sequence). V lost 3 bases and J lost 3; bases outside the gene matches: 8. CDR3 length: 16 residues. Here the CDR3 DNA reads TGTGCCAGCAGCCACGTTCGACAGGGAAACAATCAGCCCCAGCATTTT. This sequence encodes CASSHVRQGNNQPQHF.

The chain recombines TRBV19 with TRBJ2-7; 7 nucleotides match TRBD1. This CDR3 has 16 residues. CDR1 is LNHDA, CDR2 SQIVND, per germline (reference sequence). After removal of 0 bases from V and 0 bases from J, the junction contained 5 bases not matched to a gene. The CDR3 loop is CASSIDRTGPSYEQYF. Here the CDR3 DNA reads TGTGCCAGTAGTATAGATAGGACAGGACCCTCCTACGAGCAGTACTTC.

The CDR3 protein is CASSNPFGGDEQYF. The CDR3 DNA reads TGTGCCAGCAGTAACCCCTTCGGCGGGGACGAGCAGTACTTC. This chain connects TRBV28 to TRBJ2-7; D may be TRBD2 (6 bases). CDR1 MDHEN and CDR2 SYDVKM come from the germline V gene. The CDR3 loop spans 14 amino acids. V lost 5 bases, J lost 5 bases, and 16 bases lay in between.